This TCR beta chain was captured in a study of beta chain features in type 1 diabetes. Looking at the study overall: Age, gender, cell numbers and subset yield matched between patients and controls.

Of note for this clone: The target antigen is unknown.

Study-wide results and limits: Insertion counts at VDJ junctions were lower in type 1 diabetes patients, who also showed more deletions there.

The isolated RNA, all of it, was reverse transcribed, so expressed TCRB transcripts were what got sequenced. Clones were read by immunoSEQ multiplex PCR, and TCRdb kept only the in-frame ones, dropping some. The repertoire has hundreds of thousands of clones, around 15% of them found once; the top ten carry about 0.093%. Germline assignment: CDR1 SGHVS and CDR2 FQNEAQ. The V and J ends lost 2 bases and 3 bases respectively, with 14 bases between them. The CDR3 has 15 amino acids. The authors took one heparinised blood draw, averaging about 116 mL, from each donor. Isolation of CD4+ naive, central memory, regulatory and stem cell-like memory cells was achieved by sorting via CD45RO/CCR7/CD25/CD127/CD95/CD27.

The chain couples TRBV7-8 to TRBJ2-7; D ambiguous. This clonotype was sampled from a man aged 18 to 29 in good health. Material: naive CD4+ T cells from blood. The CDR3 DNA follows: TGTGCCAGCAGCTTACGCCCCGGGTTAGACTACGAGCAGTACTTC. Translating gives CASSLRPGLDYEQYF.